The 25 T cell receptor beta chains in this list originate from one sample, sequenced in a study of T cell responses to AZD1222 COVID-19 vaccine. Here immunoSEQ multiplex PCR was the method, and the copy in TCRdb shows in-frame clones only, minus some. The sample gives 250,000 to 300,000 clones, about 94% of which show up once; approximately 0.52% is in the top ten. The sample was peripheral blood, taken 28 days after the second AZD1222 dose. The receptors originated from an adult who received the AZD1222 COVID-19 vaccine.

Worth noting for this clone: The same CDR3 also results from other DNA sequences found in this sample. The V call is TRBV28, the J call TRBJ1-2; D may be TRBD1 (5 bases). V was shortened by 6 bases and J by 4 bases, with 9 bases between the two germline ends. In germline, CDR1 is MDHEN, CDR2 SYDVKM. The CDR3 extends over 12 amino acids. The CDR3 bases are TGTGCCAGCAGACCTGGGGGCTATGGCTACACCTTC. It yields the protein CASRPGGYGYTF.

This chain joins TRBV7-6 and TRBJ1-1; D perhaps matches TRBD1 (6 bases). Germline V CDR1 and CDR2: SGHVS, FNYEAQ. Trimming took off 5 bases at V and 3 bases at J, with 13 bases between the two ends. The CDR3 is 14 residues long. CDR3 in amino acids: CASSQVQGHTEAFF. CDR3 sequence (DNA): TGTGCCAGCAGCCAGGTACAGGGACACACTGAAGCTTTCTTT.

For the CDR3, the DNA is TGTGCCAGCAGTTCATGGGGAGGTGACTATGGCTACACCTTC. Amino acids: CASSSWGGDYGYTF. The rearrangement uses TRBV6-5 and TRBJ1-2; D unclear. Germline CDR1 MNHEY, CDR2 SVGAGI. The CDR3 covers 14 residues. V lost 4 bases and J 3 bases, leaving 12 bases between the germline ends.

CDR3 region: CASSLARVDTEAFF. The CDR3 nucleotides are TGCGCCAGCAGCTTGGCCAGGGTGGACACTGAAGCTTTCTTT. The V gene is TRBV5-1, the J gene TRBJ1-1; tentatively, D is TRBD1 (5 bases). The germline CDR1 and CDR2 sequences are SGHRS and YFSETQ. CDR3 length equals 14 residues. Trimming took off 0 bases at V and 3 bases at J, with 9 bases between the two ends.

The rearrangement links TRBV6-5 to TRBJ1-1; D is unclear. The germline V and J ends were trimmed by 5 bases and 10 bases, with 14 bases remaining between them. Germline lookup yields CDR1 MNHEY and CDR2 SVGAGI. The CDR3 extends over 12 amino acids. Written as DNA, the CDR3 is TGTGCCAGCAGTCCGGACCGCCTAGCAGCTTTCTTT. It encodes CASSPDRLAAFF.

The chain recombines TRBV9 with TRBJ1-1, with D possibly matching TRBD1 (5 bases). There are 14 residues in the CDR3. V lost 5 bases and J 1 base, leaving 12 bases between the germline ends. CDR1 and CDR2 from the germline V gene are SGDLS and YYNGEE. CDR3 in amino acids: CASSAGPTNTEAFF. The CDR3 DNA follows: TGTGCCAGCAGTGCGGGACCTACGAACACTGAAGCTTTCTTT. Variable domain in full (rest from reference TRBV9 and TRBJ1-1): DSGVTQTPKHLITATGQRVTLRCSPRSGDLSVYWYQQSLDQGLQFLIQYYNGEERAKGNILERFSAQQFPDLHSELNLSSLELGDSALYFCASSAGPTNTEAFFGQGTRLTVV.

The V call is TRBV28, the J call TRBJ1-1; weak D call: TRBD1 (6 bases). The CDR3 length is 13 residues. V gave up 3 bases and J gave up 4 bases, with 9 bases separating them. CDR1 and CDR2 from the germline V gene are MDHEN and SYDVKM. The CDR3 loop reads CASSFGGGTEAFF. The CDR3 DNA reads TGTGCCAGCAGTTTTGGGGGCGGCACTGAAGCTTTCTTT. Looking up the rest from reference TRBV28 and TRBJ1-1 gives the full variable domain: DVKVTQSSRYLVKRTGEKVFLECVQDMDHENMFWYRQDPGLGLRLIYFSYDVKMKEKGDIPEGYSVSREKKERFSLILESASTNQTSMYLCASSFGGGTEAFFGQGTRLTVV.

The rearrangement links TRBV5-1 to TRBJ2-3; D is perhaps TRBD2 (5 bases). Trimming cost V 4 bases and J 1 base, with 13 bases left between them. The CDR3 is 15 amino acids. Germline CDR1 SGHRS, CDR2 YFSETQ. The CDR3 DNA sequence: TGCGCCAGCAGCACCCGGCCGAGGGGCACAGATACGCAGTATTTT. Translated: CASSTRPRGTDTQYF.

This clone is a singleton in its sample. The chain has TRBV6-5 and TRBJ1-6, with a possible D match to TRBD1 (6 bases). This CDR3 comprises 14 residues. CDR1 and CDR2 from the germline V gene are MNHEY and SVGAGI. With 6 bases removed from V and 6 bases from J, the gap between germline ends came to 12 bases. CDR3: CASRLTGRNSPLHF. CDR3 coding DNA: TGTGCCAGCAGGCTGACAGGACGTAATTCACCCCTCCACTTT.

V and J are TRBV15 and TRBJ1-3; 7 positions match TRBD1. Germline loops: CDR1 LNHNV, CDR2 YYDKDF (reference sequence). The J segment lost 4 bases and the V segment lost 3 bases, leaving 3 bases of the junction unmatched. There are 14 residues in the CDR3. CDR3 region: CATSSPGQGNTIYF. CDR3 nucleotide sequence: TGTGCCACCAGCAGCCCGGGACAGGGAAACACCATATATTTT.

The chain links TRBV5-1 to TRBJ2-2, with 9 bases aligning to TRBD1. The CDR3 runs to 15 residues. Germline-derived CDR1 and CDR2 are SGHRS and YFSETQ. The J segment lost 6 bases and the V segment lost 4 bases, leaving 7 bases of the junction unmatched. CDR3 in DNA: TGCGCCAGCAGCACGGGGACAGGGAGGCCCGGGGAGCTGTTTTTT. It is translated as CASSTGTGRPGELFF.

The V and J genes are TRBV5-5 and TRBJ1-4, with 7 bases that match TRBD1. Per germline, CDR1 SGHKS and CDR2 YYEKEE (reference sequence). This CDR3 spans 13 amino acids. J lost 8 bases, V lost 3 bases, and 4 bases had no gene match. The CDR3 coding sequence is TGTGCCAGCAGCTGGACAGGTGGAGAAAAACTGTTTTTT. Encoded protein: CASSWTGGEKLFF.

CDR3 sequence (DNA): TGTGCCAGCAGCTTCCCAGGGGGAAGCTACGAGCAGTACTTC. This codes for CASSFPGGSYEQYF. The gene calls are TRBV5-6 and TRBJ2-7; 7 positions agree with TRBD1. The CDR3 covers 14 residues. From germline, CDR1 is SGHDT and CDR2 YYEEEE. Losses at the gene ends were 2 bases for V and 3 bases for J; bases not matched to a gene: 5. Based on the CDR3 plus reference TRBV5-6 and TRBJ2-7, the full variable domain is DAGVTQSPTHLIKTRGQQVTLRCSPKSGHDTVSWYQQALGQGPQFIFQYYEEEERQRGNFPDRFSGHQFPNYSSELNVNALLLGDSALYLCASSFPGGSYEQYFGPGTRLTVT.

Only one count was recorded for this clone. In nucleotides, the CDR3 is TGTGCCAGCAGCCGGGACCTCTGGACCCCCGCAGATACGCAGTATTTT. Protein: CASSRDLWTPADTQYF. The rearrangement links TRBV7-9 to TRBJ2-3; D may correspond to TRBD1 or TRBD2 (5 bases each). Trimming removed 5 bases at V and 4 bases at J, with 19 bases between. The CDR3 runs to 16 residues. Germline V gene sequence: CDR1 SEHNR, CDR2 FQNEAQ (reference sequence).

This sequence joins TRBV7-2 and TRBJ2-7, with D possibly being TRBD1 (6 bases). The CDR3 loop spans 14 amino acids. Deletions cut 4 bases from V and 2 bases from J, with 12 bases between. Germline V gene sequence: CDR1 SGHTA, CDR2 FQGNSA. For the CDR3, the DNA is TGTGCCAGCAGCTCCCCACAGGGTACCTACGAGCAGTACTTC. Translating it yields CASSSPQGTYEQYF.

This sequence joins TRBV14 and TRBJ2-4; D tentatively fits TRBD1 or TRBD2 (6 bases each). This CDR3 region has 16 residues. Germline V gene lookup returns CDR1 SGHDN and CDR2 FVKESK. V dropped 2 bases and J dropped 1 base, with 12 bases sitting between them. CDR3 in DNA: TGTGCCAGCAGCCAAACGCAAGGGGGGGCCAAAAACATTCAGTACTTC. Residues: CASSQTQGGAKNIQYF. Filled out from reference TRBV14 and TRBJ2-4, the complete variable domain reads EAGVTQFPSHSVIEKGQTVTLRCDPISGHDNLYWYRRVMGKEIKFLLHFVKESKQDESGMPNNRFLAERTGGTYSTLKVQPAELEDSGVYFCASSQTQGGAKNIQYFGAGTRLSVL.

The chain couples TRBV7-9 to TRBJ1-6; D gene unclear. This CDR3 contains 15 residues. V was shortened by 5 bases and J by 9 bases, with 17 bases between the two germline ends. CDR1 SEHNR and CDR2 FQNEAQ come from the germline V gene (reference sequence). CDR3 bases: TGTGCCAGCAGCCAGCGTCCGGCGTTGGGTTCACCCCTCCACTTT. This codes for CASSQRPALGSPLHF.

The chain uses TRBV19 and TRBJ1-1; 11 bases map to TRBD1. The CDR3 runs 14 residues. Germline assignment: CDR1 LNHDA and CDR2 SQIVND (reference sequence). V gave up 5 bases and J gave up 8 bases; unmatched junction bases: 7. CDR3 in amino acids: CASSGGTGGIEAFF. The CDR3 region has the DNA TGTGCCAGTAGTGGCGGGACAGGGGGGATCGAAGCTTTCTTT. The full variable domain, in which reference TRBV19 and TRBJ1-1 provide the parts outside the CDR3, is DGGITQSPKYLFRKEGQNVTLSCEQNLNHDAMYWYRQDPGQGLRLIYYSQIVNDFQKGDIAEGYSVSREKKESFPLTVTSAQKNPTAFYLCASSGGTGGIEAFFGQGTRLTVV.

The V call is TRBV27, the J call TRBJ1-4; possible D gene TRBD1, 6 bases. Trimming shortened V by 3 bases and J by 3 bases, and 8 bases separated the two germline ends. Germline CDR1 and CDR2: MNHEY and SMNVEV (reference sequence). The CDR3 is made up of 14 amino acids. CDR3: CASSLAGANEKLFF. The CDR3 DNA follows: TGTGCCAGCAGTTTGGCAGGGGCTAATGAAAAACTGTTTTTT.

This chain links TRBV2 with TRBJ1-2; D is ambiguous. Germline CDR1 is SNHLY and CDR2 is FYNNEI. The length of the CDR3 is 13 residues. V shed 6 bases and J shed 6 bases, with 14 bases lying between them. The CDR3 coding sequence is TGTGCCAGCAGGAACGCGGGAAGGGATGGCTACACCTTC. Protein product: CASRNAGRDGYTF.

This clone is a singleton in its sample. The chain employs TRBV3-1 (or the pseudogene TRBV3-2) and TRBJ2-6; D may correspond to TRBD1 or TRBD2 (5 bases each). The CDR3 runs to 17 residues. V shed 6 bases and J shed 0 bases, with 15 bases lying between them. Germline V CDR1 and CDR2: LGHDT, YNNKEL (reference sequence). This CDR3 reads CASSLGRHPSGANVLTF. CDR3 nucleotide sequence: TGTGCCAGCAGTCTGGGACGGCATCCCTCTGGGGCCAACGTCCTGACTTTC.

The chain employs TRBV3-1 (or the pseudogene TRBV3-2) and TRBJ2-3; 8 bases map to TRBD2. V gave up 4 bases and J gave up 3 bases; unmatched junction bases: 6. CDR3 length equals 15 residues. Germline CDR1 LGHDT, CDR2 YNNKEL (reference sequence). The CDR3 DNA reads TGTGCCAGCAGCCCCTTCGGGACTAGTACAGATACGCAGTATTTT. This translates into CASSPFGTSTDTQYF.

The chain links TRBV5-1 to TRBJ2-2, with TRBD1 identical over 11 bases. The CDR3 length is 14 residues. Germline trimming cut 4 bases from V and 8 bases from J; bases unmatched to any gene: 4. Looked up from germline, CDR1 is SGHRS and CDR2 is YFSETQ. The CDR3 region has the DNA TGCGCCAGCAGCGTGGGACAGGGGGTTGGGGAGCTGTTTTTT. This encodes CASSVGQGVGELFF.

V is TRBV5-4 and J is TRBJ2-7; 11 nucleotides agree with TRBD1. Germline assignment: CDR1 SGHNT and CDR2 YYREEE (reference sequence). V lost 4 bases to trimming and J lost 7 bases; unmatched junction nucleotides: 7. This CDR3 comprises 14 residues. As DNA, the CDR3 is TGTGCCAGCAGCCCCGGACAGGGGGCGAGAGAGCAGTACTTC. Protein sequence: CASSPGQGAREQYF.

V is TRBV24-1 and J is TRBJ1-2; tentatively, D is TRBD1 (5 bases). The germline V and J ends were trimmed by 6 bases and 4 bases, with 14 bases remaining between them. Germline CDR1 and CDR2: KGHDR and SFDVKD. The CDR3 sequence is 14 residues long. CDR3 protein: CATSPRERVYGYTF. The CDR3 DNA reads as TGTGCCACCAGTCCCAGGGAACGAGTCTATGGCTACACCTTC.